The 20 T cell receptor beta chains reported below all come from one sample, sequenced in a study of T cell changes during pregnancy in multiple sclerosis (dated by TCRdb to about 2019). Receptor amplification or capture employed the immunoSEQ multiplex PCR assay. TCRdb's version of the immuneACCESS table is confined to in-frame rearrangements and falls short of the full clone set. An unresolved V gene accounts for under half of the shortfall where checked; the remainder is of unknown origin. The sample table records almost 95,000 clones; roughly nine tenths of these occur just once. The ten most abundant clones make up over 1.5% of the sample. Sequenced here: peripheral blood, sampled in the first trimester of pregnancy. The receptors were gathered from a female donor with multiple sclerosis, enrolled in a pregnancy study.

The rearrangement uses TRBV7-2 and TRBJ1-1, with D unclear. The ends were cut back, 7 bases at V and 2 bases at J, with 14 bases in the middle. The length of the CDR3 is 14 residues. Germline loops: CDR1 SGHTA, CDR2 FQGNSA. This CDR3 reads CASTQVPGNTEAFF. For the CDR3, the DNA is TGTGCCAGCACCCAGGTGCCAGGTAACACTGAAGCTTTCTTT.

The rearrangement uses TRBV6-4 and TRBJ2-7; 7 bases are shared with TRBD2. The CDR3 consists of 16 residues. Germline V gene sequence: CDR1 MRHNA, CDR2 SNTAGT. The trim removed 4 bases at V and 6 bases at J, leaving 15 bases unmatched. In DNA form, the CDR3 reads TGTGCCAGCAGTGGAGTATGGGGAGGGATCGATAGCGAGCAGTACTTC. The encoded protein is CASSGVWGGIDSEQYF.

The rearrangement joins TRBV29-1 to TRBJ2-1; 8 positions match TRBD1. The CDR3 has 14 residues. Germline loops: CDR1 SQVTM, CDR2 ANQGSEA. The V segment lost 2 bases and the J segment 8 bases; nucleotides outside the gene matches: 8. The CDR3 nucleotides read TGCAGCGTTGAACCCCAGGACAGGGTGGATGAGCAGTTCTTC. It yields the protein CSVEPQDRVDEQFF.

Written as DNA, the CDR3 is TGCAGCGTAATCGGGTGGAAGAGCTCCTACGAGCAGTACTTC. Its translation: CSVIGWKSSYEQYF. The chain has TRBV29-1 and TRBJ2-7, with D uncertain. Looked up from germline, CDR1 is SQVTM and CDR2 is ANQGSEA. CDR3 length equals 14 residues. The V end lost 6 bases, the J end lost 0 bases, and 15 bases lay between the germline ends.

A single count supports this clone. The chain couples TRBV5-6 to TRBJ1-2; possible D gene TRBD1, 6 bases. Germline V gives CDR1 SGHDT, CDR2 YYEEEE. CDR3 length: 17 residues. The germline V and J ends were trimmed by 0 bases and 0 bases, with 15 bases remaining between them. This chain's CDR3 is CASSLVGHRAANYGYTF. The CDR3 coding sequence is TGTGCCAGCAGCTTGGTCGGGCACAGGGCAGCTAACTATGGCTACACCTTC.

This chain joins TRBV4-1 and TRBJ1-2; D is ambiguous. The germline V gene has CDR1 MGHRA and CDR2 YSYEKL. V was pared by 0 bases and J by 2 bases, with 10 bases between. The CDR3 consists of 15 residues. DNA for the CDR3: TGCGCCAGCAGCCAAGATCGCCCAACAAACTATGGCTACACCTTC. Translation: CASSQDRPTNYGYTF.

The chain links TRBV5-8 to TRBJ2-5; 11 bases agree with TRBD1. The ends lost 0 bases at V and 5 bases at J; junction bases unmatched: 12. CDR3 length equals 18 residues. CDR1 SGHTS and CDR2 YDEGEE come from the germline V gene. CDR3 DNA sequence: TGTGCCAGCAGCTTGGATGGGACAGGGGGGCCCCCCCGGGAGACCCAGTACTTC. Translated: CASSLDGTGGPPRETQYF.

The V call is TRBV6-1, the J call TRBJ2-3; D not certain. Trimming took off 9 bases at V and 3 bases at J, with 10 bases between the two ends. Germline lookup yields CDR1 MNHNS and CDR2 SASEGT. There are 12 residues in the CDR3. The CDR3 nucleotides are TGTGCCAGTGGGCTAAAAACAGATACGCAGTATTTT. Its protein is CASGLKTDTQYF.

The chain carries TRBV5-4 and TRBJ1-2; 7 bases line up with TRBD1. CDR3 size: 13 residues. Unmatched junction bases numbered 4, after V lost 6 bases and J lost 2 bases. Germline CDR1 is SGHNT and CDR2 is YYREEE (reference sequence). This chain's CDR3 is CASIRQGNYGYTF. Written as DNA, the CDR3 is TGTGCCAGCATTCGACAGGGAAACTATGGCTACACCTTC. The variable domain in full, with the rest retrieved from reference TRBV5-4 and TRBJ1-2, is ETGVTQSPTHLIKTRGQQVTLRCSSQSGHNTVSWYQQALGQGPQFIFQYYREEENGRGNFPPRFSGLQFPNYSSELNVNALELDDSALYLCASIRQGNYGYTFGSGTRLTVV.

This chain links TRBV7-8 with TRBJ2-7; TRBD1 agrees at 9 bases. The CDR3 covers 15 residues. The J segment lost 6 bases and the V segment lost 5 bases, leaving 11 bases of the junction unmatched. CDR1 is SGHVS, CDR2 FQNEAQ, per germline. The CDR3 sequence: CASSKTTGTGREQYF. CDR3 nucleotides: TGTGCCAGCAGCAAGACGACCGGGACAGGGCGCGAGCAGTACTTC.

V and J are TRBV4-1 and TRBJ2-7; D gene unclear. There are 14 residues in the CDR3. V was pared by 0 bases and J by 1 base, with 7 bases between. From germline, CDR1 is MGHRA and CDR2 YSYEKL. Here the CDR3 DNA reads TGCGCCAGCAGCCAAGACTACGCTTCCTACGAGCAGTACTTC. Translation gives CASSQDYASYEQYF.

In its sample, this clone was seen once. The chain combines TRBV6-5 with TRBJ2-4; possibly TRBD1 for D (5 bases). V lost 5 bases, J lost 4 bases, and 9 bases lay in between. The CDR3 sequence is 13 residues long. The germline V gene encodes CDR1 MNHEY and CDR2 SVGAGI. CDR3 protein: CASSTNRKNIQYF. The CDR3 nucleotides read TGTGCCAGCAGTACCAACAGGAAAAACATTCAGTACTTC.

The rearrangement joins TRBV6-4 to TRBJ2-3; D uncertain. There are 14 residues in the CDR3. Trimming took 2 bases from V and 4 from J, leaving 10 bases between them. Per germline, CDR1 MRHNA and CDR2 SNTAGT. The CDR3 DNA reads as TGTGCCAGCAGTGACAACGCGGAAGCAGATACGCAGTATTTT. It encodes CASSDNAEADTQYF.

This rearrangement joins TRBV19 to TRBJ1-1; 7 bases fit TRBD1. This CDR3 is built from 14 residues. V lost 4 bases and J lost 5; bases outside the gene matches: 7. The germline V gene encodes CDR1 LNHDA and CDR2 SQIVND (reference sequence). In DNA, the CDR3 is TGTGCCAGTAGTACCCCAGGGGGTAGGACTGAAGCTTTCTTT. It encodes CASSTPGGRTEAFF. Supplemented by reference TRBV19 and TRBJ1-1, the full variable domain reads DGGITQSPKYLFRKEGQNVTLSCEQNLNHDAMYWYRQDPGQGLRLIYYSQIVNDFQKGDIAEGYSVSREKKESFPLTVTSAQKNPTAFYLCASSTPGGRTEAFFGQGTRLTVV.

The V gene is TRBV13, the J gene TRBJ2-1; 11 nucleotides line up with TRBD2. Germline trimming cut 4 bases from V and 0 bases from J; bases unmatched to any gene: 5. In germline, CDR1 is PRHDT, CDR2 FYEKMQ (reference sequence). The CDR3 covers 17 residues. Here the CDR3 DNA reads TGTGCCAGCAGCTCCCGGACTAGCGGGCTCTCCTACAATGAGCAGTTCTTC. Protein product: CASSSRTSGLSYNEQFF.

V usage is TRBV7-9 and J usage is TRBJ2-7; 12 nucleotides agree with TRBD2. This CDR3 is built from 14 residues. Germline V CDR1 and CDR2: SEHNR, FQNEAQ (reference sequence). V dropped 1 base and J dropped 5; count of bases not matched to a gene: 0. CDR3 sequence reads: CASSLGLAGDEQYF. CDR3 nucleotides: TGTGCCAGCAGCTTAGGACTAGCGGGAGACGAGCAGTACTTC. Full variable domain (outside the CDR3, taken from reference TRBV7-9 and TRBJ2-7): DTGVSQNPRHKITKRGQNVTFRCDPISEHNRLYWYRQTLGQGPEFLTYFQNEAQLEKSRLLSDRFSAERPKGSFSTLEIQRTEQGDSAMYLCASSLGLAGDEQYFGPGTRLTVT.

In its sample, this clone was seen a few times. The genes are TRBV18 and TRBJ2-5; 7 bases align to TRBD1. CDR3 length: 14 amino acids. The germline V gene has CDR1 KGHSH and CDR2 LQKENI. Trimming cost V 6 bases and J 1 base; bases outside gene matches: 5. CDR3 bases: TGTGCCAGCTCCCTGACAGGGTCCCAAGAGACCCAGTACTTC. Translated: CASSLTGSQETQYF.

The chain links TRBV2 to TRBJ1-1; the match to TRBD1 covers 8 bases. There are 15 residues in the CDR3. The V and J ends lost 6 bases and 3 bases, in that order; junction bases with no gene match: 9. The germline V gene encodes CDR1 SNHLY and CDR2 FYNNEI. The CDR3 loop is CASRAQQGGYTEAFF. CDR3 DNA sequence: TGTGCCAGCAGGGCGCAACAGGGGGGATACACTGAAGCTTTCTTT.

This chain connects TRBV10-2 to TRBJ2-7; D call uncertain. The CDR3 runs 14 residues. Germline CDR1 reads WSHSY; CDR2 reads SAAADI. V gave up 5 bases and J gave up 0 bases, with 11 bases separating them. CDR3 in amino acids: CASSSDGYSYEQYF. The CDR3 DNA reads as TGCGCCAGCAGTTCCGACGGGTACTCCTACGAGCAGTACTTC.

The chain combines TRBV4-1 with TRBJ2-1; D is unresolved. V lost 2 bases and J 5 bases, leaving 13 bases between the germline ends. The CDR3 is made up of 15 amino acids. From germline, CDR1 is MGHRA and CDR2 YSYEKL. CDR3: CASSQPSSPNNEQFF. In nucleotides, the CDR3 is TGCGCCAGCAGCCAACCAAGTTCGCCTAACAATGAGCAGTTCTTC.